The subject of this entry is one T cell receptor beta chain. This record belongs to a study of blood T cell repertoires in COVID-19. Study background: From T cells, B-cell-depleted T cells, or PBMCs came the material, which was cDNA or gDNA.

Assay: immunoSEQ multiplex PCR; the TCRdb copy retains only in-frame clones and omits some. The sample includes fewer than 120,000 clones, nearly 80% seen only once; the top ten take 15% to 20%. CDR1 SGDLS and CDR2 YYNGEE come from the germline V gene. V was clipped by 0 bases and J by 8 bases, with 15 bases between them. The CDR3 spans 15 residues. The TCR originated in a woman of 80 years or more with active or convalescent COVID-19. The sample comprised peripheral blood. This chain connects TRBV9 to TRBJ2-1; D is perhaps TRBD2 (5 bases). CDR3 DNA: TGTGCCAGCAGCGTAGGGCAGCGGAACCGGGATGAGCAGTTCTTC. Translated: CASSVGQRNRDEQFF.